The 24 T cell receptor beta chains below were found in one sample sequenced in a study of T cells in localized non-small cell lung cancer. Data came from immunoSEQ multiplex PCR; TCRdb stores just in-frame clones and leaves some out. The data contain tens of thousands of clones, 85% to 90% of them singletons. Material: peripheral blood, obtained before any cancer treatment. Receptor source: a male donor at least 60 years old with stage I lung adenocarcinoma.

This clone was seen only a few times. Here the CDR3 reads CASSLEQSTEAFF. Written as DNA, the CDR3 is TGTGCCAGCAGCTTGGAACAGAGCACTGAAGCTTTCTTT. V is TRBV5-5 and J is TRBJ1-1, with D uncertain. The CDR3 consists of 13 residues. CDR1 and CDR2 from the germline V gene are SGHKS and YYEKEE (reference sequence). The V end was cut by 0 bases, the J end by 4 bases, with 7 bases between.

CDR3 nucleotides: TGTGCCAGCAGCTTAGGAGGTGCTCAAGAGACCCAGTACTTC. Translated: CASSLGGAQETQYF. This chain uses TRBV7-2 with TRBJ2-5; D not certain. The CDR3 covers 14 residues. Germline CDR1 is SGHTA and CDR2 is FQGNSA. The V end was cut by 1 base, the J end by 2 bases, with 8 bases between.

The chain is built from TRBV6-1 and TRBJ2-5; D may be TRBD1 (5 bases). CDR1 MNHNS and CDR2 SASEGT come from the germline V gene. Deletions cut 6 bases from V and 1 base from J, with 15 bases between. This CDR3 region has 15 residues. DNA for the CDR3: TGTGCCAGCAGCAAAGATCCGACAGTCCAAGAGACCCAGTACTTC. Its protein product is CASSKDPTVQETQYF.

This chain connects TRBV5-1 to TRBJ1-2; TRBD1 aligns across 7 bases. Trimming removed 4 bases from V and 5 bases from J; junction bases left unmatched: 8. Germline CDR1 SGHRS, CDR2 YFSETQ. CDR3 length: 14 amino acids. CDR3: CASSPGEGAYGYTF. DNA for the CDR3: TGCGCCAGCAGCCCCGGGGAGGGGGCTTATGGCTACACCTTC.

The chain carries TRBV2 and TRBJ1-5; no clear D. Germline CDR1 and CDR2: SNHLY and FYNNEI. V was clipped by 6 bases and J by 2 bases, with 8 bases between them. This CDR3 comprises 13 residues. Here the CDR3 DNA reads TGTGCCAGCAGCTCAGAAGGCAATCAGCCCCAGCATTTT. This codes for CASSSEGNQPQHF.

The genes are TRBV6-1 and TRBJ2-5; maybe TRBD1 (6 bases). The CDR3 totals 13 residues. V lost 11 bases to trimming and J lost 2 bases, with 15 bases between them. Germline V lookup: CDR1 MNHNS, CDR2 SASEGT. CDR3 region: CAGRKGDQETQYF. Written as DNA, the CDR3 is TGTGCCGGCCGGAAGGGGGATCAAGAGACCCAGTACTTC.

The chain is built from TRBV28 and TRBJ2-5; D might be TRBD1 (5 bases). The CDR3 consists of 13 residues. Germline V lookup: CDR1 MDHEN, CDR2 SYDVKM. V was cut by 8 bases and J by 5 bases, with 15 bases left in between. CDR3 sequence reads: CASSQGSGETQYF. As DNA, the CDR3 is TGTGCCAGCTCTCAGGGTTCAGGGGAGACCCAGTACTTC.

The CDR3 here is CASSLAGAKHNEQFF. The DNA of the CDR3 is TGTGCCAGCAGCTTAGCGGGGGCTAAACACAATGAGCAGTTCTTC. The J gene is TRBJ2-1, the V gene TRBV7-2; possibly TRBD1 for D (6 bases). The CDR3 has 15 amino acids. CDR1 and CDR2 (germline): SGHTA, FQGNSA. Trimming removed 0 bases from V and 5 bases from J, with 11 bases in between.

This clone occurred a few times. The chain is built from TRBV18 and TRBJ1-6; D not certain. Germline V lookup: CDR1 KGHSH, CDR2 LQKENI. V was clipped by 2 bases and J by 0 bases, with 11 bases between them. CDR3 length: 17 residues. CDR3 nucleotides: TGTGCCAGCTCACCATTCGAATCGAGCTCCTATAATTCACCCCTCCACTTT. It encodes CASSPFESSSYNSPLHF.

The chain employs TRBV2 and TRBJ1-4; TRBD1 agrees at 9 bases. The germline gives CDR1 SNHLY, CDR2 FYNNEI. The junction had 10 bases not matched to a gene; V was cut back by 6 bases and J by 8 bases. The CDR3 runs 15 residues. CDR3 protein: CASSPNGQGTEKLFF. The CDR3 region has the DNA TGTGCCAGCAGCCCCAACGGACAGGGGACGGAAAAACTGTTTTTT. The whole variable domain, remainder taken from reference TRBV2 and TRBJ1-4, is EPEVTQTPSHQVTQMGQEVILRCVPISNHLYFYWYRQILGQKVEFLVSFYNNEISEKSEIFDDQFSVERPDGSNFTLKIRSTKLEDSAMYFCASSPNGQGTEKLFFGSGTQLSVL.

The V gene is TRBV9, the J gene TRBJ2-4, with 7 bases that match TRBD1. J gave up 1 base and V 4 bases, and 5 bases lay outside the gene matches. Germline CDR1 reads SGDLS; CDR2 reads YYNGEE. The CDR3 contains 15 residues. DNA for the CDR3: TGTGCCAGCAGCACCGGACAGGAGGCCAAAAACATTCAGTACTTC. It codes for CASSTGQEAKNIQYF.

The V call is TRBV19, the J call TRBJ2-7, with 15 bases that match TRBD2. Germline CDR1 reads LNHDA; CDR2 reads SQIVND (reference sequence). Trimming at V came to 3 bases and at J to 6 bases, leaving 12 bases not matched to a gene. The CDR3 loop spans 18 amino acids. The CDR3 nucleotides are TGTGCCAGTAGTATTATTGGGACTAGCGGGAGGAAGACTCCCGAGCAGTACTTC. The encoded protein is CASSIIGTSGRKTPEQYF.

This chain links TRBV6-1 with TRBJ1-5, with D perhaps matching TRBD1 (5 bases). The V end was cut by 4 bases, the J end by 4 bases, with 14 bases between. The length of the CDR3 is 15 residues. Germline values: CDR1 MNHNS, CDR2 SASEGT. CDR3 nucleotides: TGTGCCAGCAGTGTACCAGGGATTTCTAATCAGCCCCAGCATTTT. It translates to CASSVPGISNQPQHF.

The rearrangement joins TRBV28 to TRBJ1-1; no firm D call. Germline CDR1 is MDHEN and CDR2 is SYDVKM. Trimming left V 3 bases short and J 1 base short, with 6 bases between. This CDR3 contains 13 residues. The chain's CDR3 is CASSFRPNTEAFF. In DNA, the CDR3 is TGTGCCAGCAGTTTTCGCCCGAACACTGAAGCTTTCTTT.

CDR3 residues: CASSLIQGTGYTF. The CDR3 DNA sequence: TGTGCCAGCAGCTTAATCCAGGGGACTGGCTACACCTTC. The J gene is TRBJ1-2, the V gene TRBV7-3; D possibly corresponds to TRBD1 (6 bases). This CDR3 is 13 amino acids long. Germline CDR1 and CDR2: SGHTA and FQGTGA. The ends were cut back, 1 base at V and 7 bases at J, with 10 bases in the middle.

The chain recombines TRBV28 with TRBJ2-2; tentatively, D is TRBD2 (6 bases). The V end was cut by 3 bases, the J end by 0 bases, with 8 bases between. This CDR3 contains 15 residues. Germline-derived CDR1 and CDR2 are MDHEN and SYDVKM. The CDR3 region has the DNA TGTGCCAGCAGTTTCCGCGGGACGAACACCGGGGAGCTGTTTTTT. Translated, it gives CASSFRGTNTGELFF. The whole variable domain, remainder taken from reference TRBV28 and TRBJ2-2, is DVKVTQSSRYLVKRTGEKVFLECVQDMDHENMFWYRQDPGLGLRLIYFSYDVKMKEKGDIPEGYSVSREKKERFSLILESASTNQTSMYLCASSFRGTNTGELFFGEGSRLTVL.

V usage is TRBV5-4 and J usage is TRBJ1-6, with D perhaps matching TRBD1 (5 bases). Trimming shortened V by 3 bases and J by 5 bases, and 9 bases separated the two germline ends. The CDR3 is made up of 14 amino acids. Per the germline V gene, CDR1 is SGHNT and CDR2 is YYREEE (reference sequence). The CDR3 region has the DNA TGTGCCAGCAGCTCACAGGCTGATAATTCACCCCTCCACTTT. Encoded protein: CASSSQADNSPLHF.

CDR3 in amino acids: CASSQDRGTGELFF. The CDR3 DNA reads TGTGCCAGCAGTCAGGACAGGGGCACCGGGGAGCTGTTTTTT. This sequence joins TRBV2 and TRBJ2-2, with 9 bases aligning to TRBD1. Germline CDR1 SNHLY, CDR2 FYNNEI. Losses at the gene ends were 5 bases for V and 4 bases for J; bases not matched to a gene: 2. CDR3 size: 14 residues.

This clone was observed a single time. CDR3: CASSQGTEFQETQYF. The CDR3 DNA is TGTGCCAGCAGCCAGGGGACAGAATTTCAAGAGACCCAGTACTTC. The V call is TRBV7-2, the J call TRBJ2-5; 7 bases match TRBD1. CDR3 length: 15 residues. The V gene end was trimmed by 5 bases and the J gene end by 2 bases; junction bases not matched to a gene: 8. The germline CDR1 and CDR2 sequences are SGHTA and FQGNSA.

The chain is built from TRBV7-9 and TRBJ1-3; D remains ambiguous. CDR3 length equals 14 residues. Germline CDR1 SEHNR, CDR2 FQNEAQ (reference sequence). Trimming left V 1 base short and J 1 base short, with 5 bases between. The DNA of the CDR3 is TGTGCCAGCAGCTTAGAAACGTCTGGAAACACCATATATTTT. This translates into CASSLETSGNTIYF.

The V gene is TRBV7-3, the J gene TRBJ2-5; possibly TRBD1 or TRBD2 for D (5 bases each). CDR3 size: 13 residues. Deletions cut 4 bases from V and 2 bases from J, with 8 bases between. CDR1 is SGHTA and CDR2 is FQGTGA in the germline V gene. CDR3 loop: CASSYGAQETQYF. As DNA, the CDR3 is TGTGCCAGCAGCTACGGGGCTCAAGAGACCCAGTACTTC.

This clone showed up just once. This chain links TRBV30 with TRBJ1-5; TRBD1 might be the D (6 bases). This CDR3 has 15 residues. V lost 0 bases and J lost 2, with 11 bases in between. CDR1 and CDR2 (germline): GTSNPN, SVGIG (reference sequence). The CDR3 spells CAWSVGGRRNQPQHF. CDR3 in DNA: TGTGCCTGGAGTGTTGGGGGGCGCCGCAATCAGCCCCAGCATTTT.

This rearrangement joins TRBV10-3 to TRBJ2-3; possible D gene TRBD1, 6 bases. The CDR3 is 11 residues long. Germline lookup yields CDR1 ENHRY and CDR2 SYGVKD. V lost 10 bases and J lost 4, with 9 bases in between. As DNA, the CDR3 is TGTGCCAGCAGGGGCTCAGATACGCAGTATTTT. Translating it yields CASRGSDTQYF.

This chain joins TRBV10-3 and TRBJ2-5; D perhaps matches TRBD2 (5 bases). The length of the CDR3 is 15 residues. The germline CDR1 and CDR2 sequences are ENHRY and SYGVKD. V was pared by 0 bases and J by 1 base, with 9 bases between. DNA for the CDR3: TGTGCCATCAGTGAGTCGAGGGCAGTCCAAGAGACCCAGTACTTC. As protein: CAISESRAVQETQYF.